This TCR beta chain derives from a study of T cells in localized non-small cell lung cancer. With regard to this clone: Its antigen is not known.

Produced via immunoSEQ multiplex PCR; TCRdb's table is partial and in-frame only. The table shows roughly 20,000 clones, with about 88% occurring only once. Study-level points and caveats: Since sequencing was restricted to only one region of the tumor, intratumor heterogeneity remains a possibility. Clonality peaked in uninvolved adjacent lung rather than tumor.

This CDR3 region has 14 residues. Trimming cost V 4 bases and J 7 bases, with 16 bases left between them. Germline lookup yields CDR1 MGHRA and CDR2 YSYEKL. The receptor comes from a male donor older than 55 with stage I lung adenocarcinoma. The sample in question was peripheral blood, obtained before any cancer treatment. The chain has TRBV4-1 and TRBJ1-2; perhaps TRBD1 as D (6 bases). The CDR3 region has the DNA TGCGCCAGCAGCCTCGAATCCGGGACACTTGGCTACACCTTC. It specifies CASSLESGTLGYTF.